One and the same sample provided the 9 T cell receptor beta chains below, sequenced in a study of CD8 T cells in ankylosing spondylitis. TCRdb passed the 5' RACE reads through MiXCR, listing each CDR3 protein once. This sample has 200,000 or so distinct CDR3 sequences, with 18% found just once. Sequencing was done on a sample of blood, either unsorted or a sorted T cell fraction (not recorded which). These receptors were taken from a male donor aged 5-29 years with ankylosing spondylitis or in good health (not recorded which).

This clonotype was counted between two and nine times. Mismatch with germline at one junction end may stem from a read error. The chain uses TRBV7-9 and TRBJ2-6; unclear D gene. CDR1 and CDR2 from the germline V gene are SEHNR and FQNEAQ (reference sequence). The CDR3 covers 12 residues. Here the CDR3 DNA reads TGTGCCAGCAGCTTAGGGGACAACGTCCTGACTTTC. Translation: CASSLGDNVLTF.

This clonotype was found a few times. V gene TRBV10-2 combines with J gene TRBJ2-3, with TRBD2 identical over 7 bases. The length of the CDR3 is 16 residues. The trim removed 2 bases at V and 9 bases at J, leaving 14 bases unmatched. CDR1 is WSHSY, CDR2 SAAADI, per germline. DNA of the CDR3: TGCGCCAGCAGTGAGCCCCTCGGGGGGAGGGCCGTAACGCAGTATTTT. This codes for CASSEPLGGRAVTQYF.

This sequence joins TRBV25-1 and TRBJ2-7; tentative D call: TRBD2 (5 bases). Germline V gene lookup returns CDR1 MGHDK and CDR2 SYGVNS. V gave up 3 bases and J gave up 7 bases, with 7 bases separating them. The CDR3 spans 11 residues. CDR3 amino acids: CASSDRGEQYV. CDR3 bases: TGTGCCAGCAGTGACCGCGGGGAGCAGTACGTC.

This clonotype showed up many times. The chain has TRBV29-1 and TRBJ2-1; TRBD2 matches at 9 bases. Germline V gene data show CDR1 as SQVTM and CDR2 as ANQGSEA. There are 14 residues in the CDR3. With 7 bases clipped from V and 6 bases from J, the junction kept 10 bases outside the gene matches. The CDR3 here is CSALRELAGNEQFF. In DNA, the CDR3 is TGCAGCGCCCTCAGGGAACTAGCGGGCAATGAGCAGTTCTTC.

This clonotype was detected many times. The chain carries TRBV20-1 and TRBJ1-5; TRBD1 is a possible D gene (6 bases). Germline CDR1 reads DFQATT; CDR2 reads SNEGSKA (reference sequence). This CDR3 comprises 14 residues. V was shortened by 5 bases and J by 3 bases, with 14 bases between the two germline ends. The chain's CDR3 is CSAGTRTVNQPQHF. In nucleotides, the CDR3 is TGCAGTGCTGGGACAAGGACAGTCAATCAGCCCCAGCATTTT.

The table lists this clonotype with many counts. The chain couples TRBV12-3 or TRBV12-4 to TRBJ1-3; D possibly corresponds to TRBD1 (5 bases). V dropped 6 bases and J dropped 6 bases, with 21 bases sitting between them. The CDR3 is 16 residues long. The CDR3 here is CASSPTPRGFSNTIYF. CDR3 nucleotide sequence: TGTGCCAGCAGCCCCACCCCCCGGGGGTTTTCAAACACCATATATTTT.

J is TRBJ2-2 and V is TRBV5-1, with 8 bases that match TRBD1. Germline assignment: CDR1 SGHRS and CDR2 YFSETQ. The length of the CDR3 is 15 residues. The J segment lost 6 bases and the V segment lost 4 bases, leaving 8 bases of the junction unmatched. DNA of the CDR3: TGCGCCAGCAGCCTGGACAGGGTGACGGCCGGGGAGCTGTTTTTT. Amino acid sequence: CASSLDRVTAGELFF.

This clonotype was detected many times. The CDR3 loop reads CASKRTNNGTGELFF. The CDR3 DNA sequence: TGTGCCAGCAAGAGGACTAACAACGGCACCGGGGAGCTGTTTTTT. V and J are TRBV12-3 or TRBV12-4 and TRBJ2-2; tentatively, D is TRBD2 (6 bases). With 7 bases removed from V and 4 bases from J, the gap between germline ends came to 16 bases. This CDR3 has 15 residues.

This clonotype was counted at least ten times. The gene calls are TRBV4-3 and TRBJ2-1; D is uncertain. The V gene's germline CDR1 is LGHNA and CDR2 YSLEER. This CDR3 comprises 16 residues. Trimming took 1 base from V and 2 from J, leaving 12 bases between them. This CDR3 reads CASSQGAASTYNEQFF. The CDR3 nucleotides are TGCGCCAGCAGCCAAGGGGCGGCATCAACCTACAATGAGCAGTTCTTC.